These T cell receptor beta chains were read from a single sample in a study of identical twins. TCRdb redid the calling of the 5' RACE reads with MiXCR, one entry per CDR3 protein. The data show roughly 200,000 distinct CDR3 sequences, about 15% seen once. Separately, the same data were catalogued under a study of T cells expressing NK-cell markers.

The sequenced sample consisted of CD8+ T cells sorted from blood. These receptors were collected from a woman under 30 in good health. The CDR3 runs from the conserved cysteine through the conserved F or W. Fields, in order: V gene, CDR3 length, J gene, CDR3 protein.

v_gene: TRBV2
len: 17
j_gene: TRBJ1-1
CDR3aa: CASSEVGTLRLNTEAFF

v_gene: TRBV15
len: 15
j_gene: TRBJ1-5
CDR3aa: CATSRDRHSNQPQHF

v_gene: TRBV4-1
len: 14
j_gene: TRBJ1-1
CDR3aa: CASSQEVGMAEAFF

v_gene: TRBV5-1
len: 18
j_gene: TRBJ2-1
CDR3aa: CASSFASGSWGSYNEQFF

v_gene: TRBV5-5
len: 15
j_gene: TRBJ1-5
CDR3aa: CASGRADNSNQPQHF

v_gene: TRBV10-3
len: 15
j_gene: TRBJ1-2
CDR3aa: CAISESPQGSYGYTF

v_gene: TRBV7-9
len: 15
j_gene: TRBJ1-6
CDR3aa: CASSSGRQLNSPLHF

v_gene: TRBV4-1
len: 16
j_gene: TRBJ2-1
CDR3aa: CASSQDRVQEEHEQFF

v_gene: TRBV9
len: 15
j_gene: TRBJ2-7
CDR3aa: CASSVAGTHVDEQYF

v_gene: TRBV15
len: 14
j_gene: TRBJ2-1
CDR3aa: CATSSGTDRSKQFF

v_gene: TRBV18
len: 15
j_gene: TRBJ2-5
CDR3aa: CASSPGSESQETQYF

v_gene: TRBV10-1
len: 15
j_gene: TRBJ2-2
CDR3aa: CASSRDSANTGELFF

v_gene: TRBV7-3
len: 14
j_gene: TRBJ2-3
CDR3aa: CASSFGGGADTQYF

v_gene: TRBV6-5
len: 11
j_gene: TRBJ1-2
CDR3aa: CASSPSTPYTF

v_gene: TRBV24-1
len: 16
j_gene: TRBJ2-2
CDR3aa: CATSDRGQGNTGELFF

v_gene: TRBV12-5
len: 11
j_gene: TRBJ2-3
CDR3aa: CASAEPDTQYF

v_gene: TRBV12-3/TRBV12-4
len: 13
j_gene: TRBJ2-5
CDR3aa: CASIKGGQETQYF

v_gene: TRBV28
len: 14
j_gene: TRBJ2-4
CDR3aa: CASNSGQGRNIQYF

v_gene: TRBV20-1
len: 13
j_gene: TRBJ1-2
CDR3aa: CSARDPTGYGYTF

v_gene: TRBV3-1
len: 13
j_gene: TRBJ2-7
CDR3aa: CASSPREGYEQYF

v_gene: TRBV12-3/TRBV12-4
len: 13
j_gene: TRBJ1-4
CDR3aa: CASRKSQGEKLFF

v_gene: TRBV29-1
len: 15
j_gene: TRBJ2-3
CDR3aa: CSVDSQGGSGDTQYF

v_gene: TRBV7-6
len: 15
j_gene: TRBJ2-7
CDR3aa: CASSLEPGETYEQYF

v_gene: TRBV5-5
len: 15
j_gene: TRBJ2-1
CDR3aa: CASSLEGTPYNEQFF

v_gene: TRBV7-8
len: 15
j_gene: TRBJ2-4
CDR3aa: CASSFFRGAKNIQYF

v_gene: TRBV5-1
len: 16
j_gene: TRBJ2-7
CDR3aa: CASSRDWATLLYEQYF

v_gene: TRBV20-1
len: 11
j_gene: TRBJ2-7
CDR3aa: CSASVSYEQYF

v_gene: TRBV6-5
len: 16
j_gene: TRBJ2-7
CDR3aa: CASSSRVGTSLYEQYF